One and the same sample provided the 26 T cell receptor beta chains below, sequenced in a study of control samples from healthy donors and cancer patients (dated by TCRdb to the early 2020s). Receptor amplification or capture employed the immunoSEQ multiplex PCR assay. TCRdb holds this immuneACCESS table with in-frame rearrangements only. Some clones are missing; in checked studies, unresolved V genes explain under half, and the rest has no known cause. The sample table lists roughly 100,000 clones, 83% of them with a count of one. Approximately 13% of the sample lies in the top ten. Source material: blood. The receptor set was obtained from a woman in her 50s in good health.

This chain links TRBV25-1 with TRBJ2-1; 10 bases are a match to TRBD2. V dropped 4 bases and J dropped 7; count of bases not matched to a gene: 7. The CDR3 covers 15 residues. The germline V gene has CDR1 MGHDK and CDR2 SYGVNS. CDR3 loop: CASSVASGSGNEQFF. The CDR3 bases are TGTGCCAGCAGTGTGGCTAGCGGGAGCGGGAATGAGCAGTTCTTC.

The chain links TRBV24-1 to TRBJ1-1, with D uncertain. The CDR3 consists of 13 residues. With 12 bases removed from V and 1 base from J, the gap between germline ends came to 14 bases. The V gene's germline CDR1 is KGHDR and CDR2 SFDVKD. As DNA, the CDR3 is TGTGCCGCTTTGGGGAGGGCGAACACTGAAGCTTTCTTT. It yields the protein CAALGRANTEAFF.

Only a few counts were recorded for this clone. The V and J genes are TRBV27 and TRBJ1-1, with 12 nucleotides matching TRBD1. With 7 bases clipped from V and 0 bases from J, the junction kept 12 bases outside the gene matches. This CDR3 is built from 18 residues. Germline CDR1 reads MNHEY; CDR2 reads SMNVEV (reference sequence). The CDR3 loop reads CASNSGTGGFRVNTEAFF. CDR3 nucleotide sequence: TGTGCCAGCAACTCCGGGACAGGGGGCTTTCGGGTGAACACTGAAGCTTTCTTT.

The chain employs TRBV6-5 and TRBJ1-6, with D perhaps matching TRBD1 (5 bases). The CDR3 spans 15 residues. V lost 7 bases and J 5 bases, leaving 15 bases between the germline ends. Germline V gives CDR1 MNHEY, CDR2 SVGAGI. The CDR3 reads CASNLGGKNNSPLHF. The DNA for the CDR3 is TGTGCCAGCAATCTGGGGGGTAAAAATAATTCACCCCTCCACTTT.

The rearrangement links TRBV6-5 to TRBJ2-2; the D gene is possibly TRBD2 (6 bases). The germline V gene has CDR1 MNHEY and CDR2 SVGAGI. V was clipped by 7 bases and J by 1 base, with 10 bases between them. This CDR3 has 14 residues. The CDR3 DNA sequence: TGTGCCAGCAAAGGAGGGATGAACACCGGGGAGCTGTTTTTT. Translating it yields CASKGGMNTGELFF.

This clone has a handful of counts. The chain has TRBV7-9 and TRBJ1-2, with D possibly TRBD1 on 5 matching bases. Germline V gene data show CDR1 as SEHNR and CDR2 as FQNEAQ (reference sequence). The CDR3 runs 13 residues. Trimming took 6 bases from V and 1 from J, leaving 9 bases between them. As DNA, the CDR3 is TGTGCCAGCAGTCCGACAGATAACTATGGCTACACCTTC. It is translated as CASSPTDNYGYTF. Drawing the rest from reference TRBV7-9 and TRBJ1-2, the complete variable domain is DTGVSQNPRHKITKRGQNVTFRCDPISEHNRLYWYRQTLGQGPEFLTYFQNEAQLEKSRLLSDRFSAERPKGSFSTLEIQRTEQGDSAMYLCASSPTDNYGYTFGSGTRLTVV.

This clone was counted many times. The V gene is TRBV27, the J gene TRBJ1-6; 7 nucleotides agree with TRBD1. With 5 bases clipped from V and 6 bases from J, the junction kept 7 bases outside the gene matches. The CDR3 spans 15 residues. Germline CDR1 is MNHEY and CDR2 is SMNVEV (reference sequence). Written as DNA, the CDR3 is TGTGCCAGCAGTACGACAGGGTGGGGTAATTCACCCCTCCACTTT. This gives the protein CASSTTGWGNSPLHF.

This chain joins TRBV9 and TRBJ2-1; 12 bases fit TRBD2. The length of the CDR3 is 14 residues. Germline V gene sequence: CDR1 SGDLS, CDR2 YYNGEE. Trimming at V came to 4 bases and at J to 8 bases, leaving 4 bases not matched to a gene. The CDR3 coding sequence is TGTGCCAGCAGCCCAGGACTAGCGGGGTATGAGCAGTTCTTC. It specifies CASSPGLAGYEQFF. Based on the CDR3 plus reference TRBV9 and TRBJ2-1, the full variable domain is DSGVTQTPKHLITATGQRVTLRCSPRSGDLSVYWYQQSLDQGLQFLIQYYNGEERAKGNILERFSAQQFPDLHSELNLSSLELGDSALYFCASSPGLAGYEQFFGPGTRLTVL.

The chain recombines TRBV29-1 with TRBJ1-1, with D perhaps matching TRBD1 (5 bases). The CDR3 has 13 residues. The germline V gene encodes CDR1 SQVTM and CDR2 ANQGSEA. V was trimmed by 0 bases and J by 1 base, leaving 6 bases between them. The CDR3 bases are TGCAGCGTTGAAGACGGGGCGAACACTGAAGCTTTCTTT. This translates into CSVEDGANTEAFF.

The chain uses TRBV4-3 and TRBJ2-7, with TRBD1 as a possible D gene (5 bases). This CDR3 contains 16 residues. CDR1 and CDR2 from the germline V gene are LGHNA and YSLEER. Deletions cut 0 bases from V and 3 bases from J, with 15 bases between. CDR3 in amino acids: CASSQDSRARDYEQYF. The CDR3 DNA reads as TGCGCCAGCAGCCAAGATTCCAGGGCCAGGGACTACGAGCAGTACTTC.

The rearrangement joins TRBV13 to TRBJ2-3; 9 nucleotides align to TRBD2. The CDR3 has 19 amino acids. Trimming cost V 5 bases and J 1 base; bases outside gene matches: 16. In germline, CDR1 is PRHDT, CDR2 FYEKMQ (reference sequence). CDR3 bases: TGTGCCAGCAGCCCGAGCTTGGGTAGCGGGGGACGGGGCACAGATACGCAGTATTTT. Translation: CASSPSLGSGGRGTDTQYF.

The chain joins TRBV7-8 to TRBJ2-7, with 7 bases identical to TRBD2. The CDR3 spans 14 residues. CDR1 and CDR2 from the germline V gene are SGHVS and FQNEAQ. With V trimmed by 1 base and J by 0 bases, 0 bases remained unmatched. CDR3 sequence (DNA): TGTGCCAGCAGCTTAGGGGGGGGCTCCTACGAGCAGTACTTC. This codes for CASSLGGGSYEQYF. Looking up the rest from reference TRBV7-8 and TRBJ2-7 gives the full variable domain: GAGVSQSPRYKVAKRGQDVALRCDPISGHVSLFWYQQALGQGPEFLTYFQNEAQLDKSGLPSDRFFAERPEGSVSTLKIQRTQQEDSAVYLCASSLGGGSYEQYFGPGTRLTVT.

The chain employs TRBV30 and TRBJ1-5; 12 nucleotides match TRBD1. Germline loops: CDR1 GTSNPN, CDR2 SVGIG (reference sequence). This CDR3 has 17 amino acids. V lost 1 base to trimming and J lost 0 bases; unmatched junction nucleotides: 4. The CDR3 loop reads CAWSGGQGAGSNQPQHF. The CDR3 DNA reads TGTGCCTGGAGTGGGGGACAGGGGGCTGGTAGCAATCAGCCCCAGCATTTT.

The rearrangement joins TRBV29-1 to TRBJ2-1; no clear D gene. The CDR3 has 16 amino acids. The germline gives CDR1 SQVTM, CDR2 ANQGSEA. V was trimmed by 0 bases and J by 2 bases, leaving 14 bases between them. CDR3 nucleotides: TGCAGCGTTGAAGAACTGGACGGCGCGGCCTACAATGAGCAGTTCTTC. It translates to CSVEELDGAAYNEQFF.

The chain combines TRBV27 with TRBJ2-1; 7 nucleotides match TRBD1. Germline V gene lookup returns CDR1 MNHEY and CDR2 SMNVEV (reference sequence). The CDR3 length is 15 residues. The V segment lost 11 bases and the J segment 4 bases; nucleotides outside the gene matches: 14. Here the CDR3 reads CAQSLLGGRYNEQFF. CDR3 DNA sequence: TGTGCCCAAAGTTTATTAGGGGGCCGATACAATGAGCAGTTCTTC.

The V and J genes are TRBV12-5 and TRBJ2-1; no definite D call. CDR3 length: 13 residues. Looked up from germline, CDR1 is LGHNT and CDR2 is FRNRAP. Trimming removed 3 bases at V and 8 bases at J, with 11 bases between. The CDR3 coding sequence is TGTGCTAGTGGTTTTTCGGAGTGGGATGAGCAGTTCTTC. This sequence encodes CASGFSEWDEQFF.

The gene calls are TRBV7-2 and TRBJ2-1; D perhaps matches TRBD2 (5 bases). Trimming took 4 bases from V and 7 from J, leaving 14 bases between them. This CDR3 contains 14 residues. CDR1 is SGHTA, CDR2 FQGNSA, per germline. CDR3 region: CASSSLFRENEQFF. CDR3 DNA: TGTGCCAGCAGCTCCCTTTTTCGGGAAAATGAGCAGTTCTTC. The complete variable domain, with remaining parts taken from reference TRBV7-2 and TRBJ2-1, reads GAGVSQSPSNKVTEKGKDVELRCDPISGHTALYWYRQSLGQGLEFLIYFQGNSAPDKSGLPSDRFSAERTGGSVSTLTIQRTQQEDSAVYLCASSSLFRENEQFFGPGTRLTVL.

The rearrangement uses TRBV18 and TRBJ1-2; TRBD1 matches 12 bases. Looked up from germline, CDR1 is KGHSH and CDR2 is LQKENI. The CDR3 runs 15 residues. Trimming removed 3 bases from V and 6 bases from J; junction bases left unmatched: 5. The DNA of the CDR3 is TGTGCCAGCTCACCGATGGGACAGGGGGCCAATGGCTACACCTTC. Amino acids: CASSPMGQGANGYTF.

The rearrangement joins TRBV5-5 to TRBJ1-5, with unresolved D. This CDR3 has 14 amino acids. The germline V gene encodes CDR1 SGHKS and CDR2 YYEKEE (reference sequence). Between the trimmed V and J ends, which lost 0 bases and 2 bases, there was a span of 6 bases. CDR3 nucleotides: TGTGCCAGCAGCTTGGTGGCAGGCAATCAGCCCCAGCATTTT. Its translation: CASSLVAGNQPQHF.

The genes are TRBV7-9 and TRBJ2-1, with a tentative D call TRBD2 (6 bases). The CDR3 has 15 residues. Germline V gene data show CDR1 as SEHNR and CDR2 as FQNEAQ (reference sequence). V was cut by 5 bases and J by 4 bases, with 15 bases left in between. The CDR3 region is CASSPLGGAYNEQFF. Here the CDR3 DNA reads TGTGCCAGCAGCCCGTTGGGGGGAGCATACAATGAGCAGTTCTTC. Together with reference TRBV7-9 and TRBJ2-1, the CDR3 gives the full variable domain: DTGVSQNPRHKITKRGQNVTFRCDPISEHNRLYWYRQTLGQGPEFLTYFQNEAQLEKSRLLSDRFSAERPKGSFSTLEIQRTEQGDSAMYLCASSPLGGAYNEQFFGPGTRLTVL.

J is TRBJ2-7 and V is TRBV6-2 or TRBV6-3; possibly TRBD1 for D (6 bases). The CDR3 runs to 14 residues. V was shortened by 5 bases and J by 5 bases, with 16 bases between the two germline ends. Germline V lookup: CDR1 MNHEY, CDR2 SVGEGT. The CDR3 bases are TGTGCCAGCAGTACACCGACAGGAAGGAACGAGCAGTACTTC. The encoded protein is CASSTPTGRNEQYF.

This chain uses TRBV3-1 (or the pseudogene TRBV3-2) with TRBJ2-5, with 11 positions matching TRBD2. CDR3 size: 16 residues. Germline V gene data show CDR1 as LGHDT and CDR2 as YNNKEL (reference sequence). The trim removed 0 bases at V and 3 bases at J, leaving 3 bases unmatched. The chain's CDR3 is CASSQEGSGGEETQYF. CDR3 bases: TGTGCCAGCAGCCAAGAGGGTAGCGGGGGGGAAGAGACCCAGTACTTC.

The rearrangement joins TRBV19 to TRBJ2-1; 8 bases match TRBD2. Germline loops: CDR1 LNHDA, CDR2 SQIVND (reference sequence). V lost 7 bases to trimming and J lost 0 bases; unmatched junction nucleotides: 17. The CDR3 is 19 residues long. In nucleotides, the CDR3 is TGTGCCAGTAACCGGGGGGGACTAGGAACCTTCAGCTCCTACAATGAGCAGTTCTTC. Its translation: CASNRGGLGTFSSYNEQFF.

The chain couples TRBV28 to TRBJ2-1, with TRBD2 matching 10 bases. J gave up 6 bases and V 8 bases, and 13 bases lay outside the gene matches. This CDR3 is built from 16 residues. Germline V CDR1 and CDR2: MDHEN, SYDVKM. CDR3 in DNA: TGTGCCAGCCAGATCCGGACTAGCGGATTTACCAATGAGCAGTTCTTC. This encodes CASQIRTSGFTNEQFF.

The chain couples TRBV6-2 or TRBV6-3 to TRBJ1-1; D might be TRBD1 (5 bases). Germline CDR1 and CDR2: MNHEY and SVGEGT. The CDR3 has 16 amino acids. The ends were cut back, 5 bases at V and 5 bases at J, with 21 bases in the middle. CDR3 in amino acids: CASSPQGAGPTTEAFF. CDR3 nucleotides: TGTGCCAGCAGTCCCCAGGGTGCGGGACCCACAACTGAAGCTTTCTTT.

The CDR3 protein is CASSSAGTGATDEQFF. The CDR3 nucleotides are TGTGCCAGCAGCTCCGCCGGGACAGGGGCAACGGATGAGCAGTTCTTC. V usage is TRBV7-2 and J usage is TRBJ2-1; 10 nucleotides line up with TRBD1. The CDR3 length is 16 residues. The germline gives CDR1 SGHTA, CDR2 FQGNSA. Unmatched junction bases numbered 11, after V lost 4 bases and J lost 8 bases.